A selection of T cell receptor beta chains follows, all from one sample in a study of blood T cell repertoires in COVID-19. TCRdb's table, derived via immunoSEQ multiplex PCR, lists solely in-frame clones and lacks some. The sample includes under 200,000 clones, just over 85% of them seen just once. The sequencing input was peripheral blood. These receptors all stem from a man aged 60 to 75 with acute or convalescent COVID-19. Each CDR3 is given with its conserved first and last residue. D genes are given only for firm matches. Clone size is given for some rows only: seen once, a few or many times, or a class if the clone is expanded.

V: TRBV28; D: TRBD1; size: NA; J: TRBJ1-5; DNA: TGTGCCAGCAGTTTTGAGGGACAGGGCAATCAGCCCCAGCATTTT; CDR3: CASSFEGQGNQPQHF
V: TRBV11-2; D: TRBD1; size: NA; J: TRBJ1-1; DNA: TGTGCCAGCAGCCCCAGGGACAGGGCTAGGAACACTGAAGCTTTCTTT; CDR3: CASSPRDRARNTEAFF
V: TRBV18; D: NA; size: NA; J: TRBJ2-5; DNA: TGTGCCAGCTCAGTCACTCAGGGCCAAGAGACCCAGTACTTC; CDR3: CASSVTQGQETQYF
V: TRBV16; D: NA; size: NA; J: TRBJ1-5; DNA: TGTGCCAGCAGCCCGTACTACTCAGGGGTTGGCAATCAGCCCCAGCATTTT; CDR3: CASSPYYSGVGNQPQHF
V: TRBV29-1; D: NA; size: NA; J: TRBJ1-1; DNA: TGCAGCGTCGCCAGGGGCACTGAAGCTTTCTTT; CDR3: CSVARGTEAFF
V: TRBV5-1; D: TRBD2; size: NA; J: TRBJ2-7; DNA: TGCGCCAGCAGCTTGACCGGGACTACTTACGAGCAGTACTTC; CDR3: CASSLTGTTYEQYF
V: TRBV7-2; D: NA; size: NA; J: TRBJ2-7; DNA: TGTGCCAGCAGCCCCTCTGCGAGCCTCACCTACGAGCAGTACTTC; CDR3: CASSPSASLTYEQYF
V: TRBV2; D: TRBD2; size: NA; J: TRBJ2-7; DNA: TGTGCCAGCAAAGTGAGCGGGAGTGCCGAGCAGTACTTC; CDR3: CASKVSGSAEQYF
V: TRBV7-9; D: TRBD1; size: NA; J: TRBJ1-2; DNA: TGTGCCAGCAGCATAGGGGGACAGGGAGAGCGCTACACCTTC; CDR3: CASSIGGQGERYTF
V: TRBV6-4; D: TRBD1; size: NA; J: TRBJ2-2; DNA: TGTGCCAGCAGTGACCTTTACAGGGGGAACACCGGGGAGCTGTTTTTT; CDR3: CASSDLYRGNTGELFF
V: TRBV7-9; D: NA; size: NA; J: TRBJ1-1; DNA: TGTGCCAGCAGCTTAAGCATTCAAATGAACACTGAAGCTTTCTTT; CDR3: CASSLSIQMNTEAFF
V: TRBV5-1; D: TRBD1; size: few; J: TRBJ1-6; DNA: TGCGCCAGCAGCTTCCTCGGACAGGGGACGAATTCACCCCTCCACTTT; CDR3: CASSFLGQGTNSPLHF
V: TRBV19; D: NA; size: NA; J: TRBJ1-1; DNA: TGTGCCAGTAATGGGGGAGGGACTGAAGCTTTCTTT; CDR3: CASNGGGTEAFF
V: TRBV6-5; D: NA; size: NA; J: TRBJ2-7; DNA: TGTGCCAGCAGCCGGACAGTGGCCTCTACGTACGAGCAGTACTTC; CDR3: CASSRTVASTYEQYF
V: TRBV6-5; D: NA; size: NA; J: TRBJ1-3; DNA: TGTGCCAGCACCTTTACAGGGTACGGAAACACCATATATTTT; CDR3: CASTFTGYGNTIYF
V: TRBV7-2; D: TRBD2; size: NA; J: TRBJ2-5; DNA: TGTGCCAGCAGCACCGATTGGGGGGGGTCACAAGAGACCCAGTACTTC; CDR3: CASSTDWGGSQETQYF
V: TRBV25-1; D: NA; size: NA; J: TRBJ1-4; DNA: TGTGCCAGCAGTCCCCCGGGAGGGACATTTGTTGCCTTGGGGTTTTTT; CDR3: CASSPPGGTFVALGFF
V: TRBV5-4; D: TRBD1; size: few; J: TRBJ2-1; DNA: TGTGCCAGCAGCTCCGGGACAGGGGTCGATGAGCAGTTCTTC; CDR3: CASSSGTGVDEQFF
V: TRBV7-6; D: TRBD2; size: NA; J: TRBJ2-2; DNA: TGTGCCAGCAGCTTCCTAGCGGGAAGTGGGGCCGGGGAGCTGTTTTTT; CDR3: CASSFLAGSGAGELFF
V: TRBV5-1; D: NA; size: NA; J: TRBJ1-1; DNA: TGCGCCAGCAGCTTGCGTGGCAGAATAGCCACTGAAGCTTTCTTT; CDR3: CASSLRGRIATEAFF
V: TRBV4-2; D: NA; size: NA; J: TRBJ2-7; DNA: TGTGCCAGCAGCCAAGAGCGTTTGGGGGCCACCTACGAGCAGTACTTC; CDR3: CASSQERLGATYEQYF
V: TRBV10-1; D: NA; size: NA; J: TRBJ2-2; DNA: TGCGCCAGCAGTACAGGCACCGGGGAGCTGTTTTTT; CDR3: CASSTGTGELFF
V: TRBV3-1/TRBV3-2; D: NA; size: NA; J: TRBJ1-2; DNA: TGTGCCAGCAGCCAAGAGGGTTGGGGGGATGGCTACACCTTC; CDR3: CASSQEGWGDGYTF
V: TRBV5-1; D: NA; size: once; J: TRBJ2-1; DNA: TGCGCCAGCAGCCCCGTGGGGAGCTCCTACAATGAGCAGTTCTTC; CDR3: CASSPVGSSYNEQFF
V: TRBV27; D: NA; size: NA; J: TRBJ1-1; DNA: TGTGCCAGCAGTTCCTACCCACCTCCCGGGTATACCAGGAACACTGAAGCTTTCTTT; CDR3: CASSSYPPPGYTRNTEAFF
V: TRBV25-1; D: NA; size: NA; J: TRBJ1-2; DNA: TGTGCCAGCAGTAGGGACTTCTGGGGCTACACCTTC; CDR3: CASSRDFWGYTF
V: TRBV2; D: TRBD1; size: NA; J: TRBJ1-2; DNA: TGTGCCAGCAGAGAGAGGACAGGGGAGAACTATGGCTACACCTTC; CDR3: CASRERTGENYGYTF
V: TRBV6-5; D: NA; size: NA; J: TRBJ2-1; DNA: TGTGCCAGCTTATGGGGCGGGGCTAACAATGAGCAGTTCTTC; CDR3: CASLWGGANNEQFF
V: TRBV7-3; D: TRBD2; size: NA; J: TRBJ2-3; DNA: TGTGCCAGCAGCCTACGGGGAGGGCAGGTGCAGTATTTT; CDR3: CASSLRGGQVQYF
V: TRBV4-1; D: TRBD2; size: NA; J: TRBJ2-2; DNA: TGCGCCAGCAGCCAAGTGTCGGCGGGAGTAGTTACCGGGGAGCTGTTTTTT; CDR3: CASSQVSAGVVTGELFF
V: TRBV6-5; D: NA; size: few; J: TRBJ2-7; DNA: TGTGCCACAAAGGGGTTTGCCTACGAGCAGTACTTC; CDR3: CATKGFAYEQYF
V: TRBV19; D: NA; size: NA; J: TRBJ1-2; DNA: TGTGCCAGTAGTATCTCCGGACTCTTTGGGTATGGCTACACCTTC; CDR3: CASSISGLFGYGYTF
V: TRBV20-1; D: NA; size: NA; J: TRBJ2-6; DNA: TGCAGTGCTAGTCCCTTCGCTGGGGCCAACGTCCTGACTTTC; CDR3: CSASPFAGANVLTF
V: TRBV24-1; D: TRBD1; size: NA; J: TRBJ2-3; DNA: TGTGCCACCAGTGATTCCTCAACAGGGGGCGAAACGCAGTATTTT; CDR3: CATSDSSTGGETQYF
V: TRBV9; D: TRBD2; size: NA; J: TRBJ2-1; DNA: TGTGCCAGCAGCGTGGGGACTAGCGGGAGCGGGGCACACAATGAGCAGTTCTTC; CDR3: CASSVGTSGSGAHNEQFF
V: TRBV9; D: NA; size: NA; J: TRBJ1-2; DNA: TGTGCCAGCAGCCCAGACTGGACAGCCCGCTATGGCTACACCTTC; CDR3: CASSPDWTARYGYTF
V: TRBV5-1; D: NA; size: NA; J: TRBJ2-7; DNA: TGCGCCAGCAGCTTGGTTGGCGGCTCCTACGAGCAGTACTTC; CDR3: CASSLVGGSYEQYF
V: TRBV7-6; D: TRBD1; size: once; J: TRBJ1-1; DNA: TGTGCCAGCAGCCCCAGACTGGGGGACAGGGCGGGAGCTTTCTTT; CDR3: CASSPRLGDRAGAFF